Below are 6 T cell receptor beta chains sequenced from a single sample in a study of blood T cell repertoires in COVID-19. TCRdb keeps only in-frame clones here, not all; method: immunoSEQ multiplex PCR. The sample consists of 130,000 to 150,000 clones, around four fifths of them appearing once. Sequencing was performed on peripheral blood. All receptors derive from a human donor in a cohort sampled during active COVID-19.

V and J are TRBV7-2 and TRBJ2-2; D gene unclear. This CDR3 is built from 15 residues. The germline gives CDR1 SGHTA, CDR2 FQGNSA. Trimming stripped 4 bases from V and 5 bases from J, with 14 bases between. The CDR3 bases are TGTGCCAGCAGCTCGAATCGGGTGAGGACCGGGGAGCTGTTTTTT. It translates to CASSSNRVRTGELFF.

This clone was observed a few times. CDR3 bases: TGTGCCAGCAGTCAAGCCCTCAATGAGCAGTTCTTC. Translating gives CASSQALNEQFF. The chain joins TRBV7-8 to TRBJ2-1; no firm D call. CDR3 length equals 12 residues. Germline V gene sequence: CDR1 SGHVS, CDR2 FQNEAQ. Trimming left V 6 bases short and J 6 bases short, with 9 bases between.

The chain is built from TRBV7-8 and TRBJ1-3; tentatively, D is TRBD1 (5 bases). Germline V gives CDR1 SGHVS, CDR2 FQNEAQ. This CDR3 has 15 residues. Trimming removed 3 bases from V and 0 bases from J, with 9 bases in between. CDR3 in amino acids: CASSLLGGSGNTIYF. The CDR3 nucleotides are TGTGCCAGCAGCTTGTTGGGGGGCTCTGGAAACACCATATATTTT.

The chain joins TRBV7-9 to TRBJ1-3; D gene uncertain. This CDR3 is 16 amino acids long. Germline values: CDR1 SEHNR, CDR2 FQNEAQ (reference sequence). V lost 5 bases, J lost 7 bases, and 21 bases lay in between. CDR3 sequence reads: CASSRPRGGLGNTIYF. As DNA, the CDR3 is TGTGCCAGCAGCCGGCCTCGCGGAGGCCTAGGGAACACCATATATTTT.

The chain links TRBV14 to TRBJ1-1, with D possibly being TRBD1 (5 bases). Trimming left V 1 base short and J 10 bases short, with 16 bases between. This CDR3 has 14 residues. CDR1 SGHDN and CDR2 FVKESK come from the germline V gene. The CDR3 bases are TGTGCCAGCAGCCAAGTTCTGGCAGGGAGGCCAGCTTTCTTT. Protein: CASSQVLAGRPAFF.

The CDR3 spells CASSLVAGPSTDTQYF. Written as DNA, the CDR3 is TGCGCCAGCAGCTTGGTAGCGGGTCCCAGCACAGATACGCAGTATTTT. This chain joins TRBV5-1 and TRBJ2-3, with 7 bases matching TRBD2. The length of the CDR3 is 16 residues. From germline, CDR1 is SGHRS and CDR2 YFSETQ. The V gene end was trimmed by 0 bases and the J gene end by 0 bases; junction bases not matched to a gene: 4.